This TCR beta chain appears in the sequencing data of a study of breast tumors, draining lymph nodes, adjacent tissues (dated by TCRdb to between 2015 and 2016). Regarding the complete study: Breast cancer patients provided tumor, adjacent nontumor tissue and axillary lymph nodes, and the study compared the TCR beta repertoires across these three sources. In human breast cancer, the study set out to assess how tumor, surrounding tissue and draining lymph node repertoires relate to one another and whether T cells might be exchanged between them. Overall study outcomes, separate from this receptor: Tumor and nontumor tissue repertoires were significantly more similar in luminal-like than in basal-like breast cancer. The study presented the conclusion that tumor T cells originate in lymph nodes as consistent with a hypothesis, not as something directly demonstrated. Tumors showed preferential V and J gene usage, and their T-cell repertoire diversity fell below that of lymph nodes yet above that of nontumor tissue. The data were considered consistent with most tumor T cells being derived from the lymph node and subsequently expanding within tumor tissue.

Sequencer: Illumina HiSeq 2000. TCR beta chain libraries were generated through multiplex PCR amplification. High-throughput sequencing was used to analyze the amplified TCR beta chain products. In TCRdb, the public reads were trimmed at Q25 with fastp and aligned with MiXCR, with productive beta chains retained. CDR3 protein sequences are deduplicated, and each keeps its most common genes and DNA. The sample profile shows about 19,000 distinct CDR3 sequences; over 40% of them were found once. 15% to 25% of the sample is in the top ten clones. This clonotype was observed a few times. Its antigen has not been determined. The sample holds no much larger clone one base away, and base qualities are not on file. V gives up 0 bases and J gives up 8 bases, and the segment between their germline ends measures 9 bases. The CDR3 contains 14 residues, cysteine and phenylalanine counted. This entry keeps only the CDR3 DNA: 42 bases, framed from base 1. Based on the germline V gene, the CDR1 and CDR2 sequences are KGHDR and SFDVKD.

Recombination joined TRBV24-1 with TRBJ1-4, with TRBD1 perhaps the D gene, on 5 matching bases. The TCR was taken from a female donor with breast cancer. Some clones in this sample may be carry-over from other donors' samples. Material for sequencing was breast tumor tissue. The DNA sequence is given as TGTGCCACCAGTGATTTGGGGGCCGAGGAAAAACTGTTTTTT. This sequence encodes CATSDLGAEEKLFF.